This T cell receptor (beta chain) derives from a study of T cell repertoires in cytomegalovirus infection. Study-level background: Selection of CMV epitopes for the study included recently identified HLA-C-restricted and well-studied HLA-B-restricted ones. Based on public TCR beta signatures, there were indications of CMV infection and of a matching HLA type. Points from the study as a whole: Based on cumulative public TCR beta family frequency, carriers of CMV plus the relevant HLA were identified. HLA-C-restricted CMV clonotypes gave the most frequent clonotype in two of eight donors.

From germline, CDR1 is MNHEY and CDR2 SMNVEV (reference sequence). V shed 1 base and J shed 6 bases, with 14 bases lying between them. CDR3 size: 15 residues. This clonotype appeared a few times. Its antigen is as yet unknown. Via MiXCR, TCRdb re-called the reads, giving one row per CDR3 protein. Of roughly 220,000 distinct CDR3 sequences listed, about 40% are singletons. The chain has TRBV27 and TRBJ2-3, with D tentatively TRBD1 (5 bases). This TCR was sampled from a human donor in good health (CMV status not recorded). Some clones in this sample may be carry-over from other donors' samples. The source was CD8+ T cells from cultured PBMCs, collected from culture after CMV antigen stimulation. The CDR3 DNA reads as TGTGCCAGCAGTTTATGGGCAACCTCAGGGGATACGCAGTATTTT. Translating it yields CASSLWATSGDTQYF.